The rows below give T cell receptor beta chains drawn from one sample of a study of cytomegalovirus exposure and HLA in healthy donors. The data were produced by immunoSEQ multiplex PCR, yet TCRdb's version contains in-frame clones alone and is incomplete. The sample records about 59,000 clones, around 80% being singletons. Sequenced: PBMCs. The receptors come from a woman in her forties in good health and CMV-seronegative. Each CDR3 is given with its conserved first and last residue. The D gene is left open where the match is weak. Some rows have no size entry. The others give once, few or many, or a class for an expanded clone.

TRBD1 TRBJ2-7 TRBV29-1 NA TGCAGCGCAGGCAGGGGGCTCGCCTACGAGCAGTACTTC CSAGRGLAYEQYF
NA TRBJ2-7 TRBV4-1 NA TGCGCCAGCAGCCAAGGACTGGATAGCTCCTACGAGCAGTACTTC CASSQGLDSSYEQYF
TRBD2 TRBJ2-1 TRBV2 few TGTGCCAGCAGTGAAGCTGGCGCGGGAGGCTCCTACAATGAGCAGTTCTTC CASSEAGAGGSYNEQFF
NA TRBJ2-7 TRBV27 NA TGTGCCAGCAGTCCCGACAGAAATCACTACGAGCAGTACTTC CASSPDRNHYEQYF
NA TRBJ1-2 TRBV6-5 NA TGTGCCAGCAGCCTAGATAGTTCCAGGACAAATGGCTACACCTTC CASSLDSSRTNGYTF
TRBD2 TRBJ2-7 TRBV6-6 NA TGTGCCAGCAGTTACTCTCTAGCGGGAGGGGGTGAGCAGTACTTC CASSYSLAGGGEQYF
NA TRBJ1-2 TRBV4-1 NA TGCGCCAGCAGCCAAGAGGGGTGGGGGGGGCGCGACTATGGCTACACCTTC CASSQEGWGGRDYGYTF
NA TRBJ2-1 TRBV7-9 NA TGTGCCAGCAGACACCATTGGCACAATGAGCAGTTCTTC CASRHHWHNEQFF
TRBD2 TRBJ2-5 TRBV9 NA TGTGCCAGCAGCGTAGAAGCAGGTGGGGGGGTTGAGACCCAGTACTTC CASSVEAGGGVETQYF
NA TRBJ1-3 TRBV29-1 NA TGCAGCGTTGAGGTTGGTGGGAGCTCTGGAAACACCATATATTTT CSVEVGGSSGNTIYF
NA TRBJ2-3 TRBV27 NA TGTGCCAGCAGTTTGAAAGGTTTTCGAGACACCTTCACAGATACGCAGTATTTT CASSLKGFRDTFTDTQYF
TRBD2 TRBJ2-3 TRBV5-1 once TGCGCCAGCAGCGGGGGACTAGCTGAGGCCCCAGATACGCAGTATTTT CASSGGLAEAPDTQYF
TRBD1 TRBJ2-1 TRBV2 NA TGTGCCAGCAGGTGGGGGGACAGGGCAGGTGAGCAGTTCTTC CASRWGDRAGEQFF
NA TRBJ2-5 TRBV6-5 few TGTGCCAGCAGAGTACTAGCAGAATCTCAAGAGACCCAGTACTTC CASRVLAESQETQYF
TRBD2 TRBJ2-7 TRBV5-4 NA TGTGCCAGCAGCTTAGCGGGAGAGTTCTACGAGCAGTACTTC CASSLAGEFYEQYF
NA TRBJ1-1 TRBV11-1 few TGTGCCAGCAGCCCGCAGCGTGAAGCTTTCTTT CASSPQREAFF
NA TRBJ2-6 TRBV19 NA TGTGCCAGTAGTTCCGGGGACTCTGGGGCCAACGTCCTGACTTTC CASSSGDSGANVLTF
NA TRBJ1-3 TRBV2 once TGTGCCAGCAGTGAAGCTTCGGGGTTCTCTGGAAACACCATATATTTT CASSEASGFSGNTIYF
TRBD2 TRBJ2-1 TRBV18 NA TGTGCCAGCTCACCATACGCGGGGGACTCCTACAATGAGCAGTTCTTC CASSPYAGDSYNEQFF
NA TRBJ2-3 TRBV6-5 once TGTGCCAGCAGTTACTCCGGGGTTGGCACAGATACGCAGTATTTT CASSYSGVGTDTQYF
NA TRBJ1-1 TRBV5-1 NA TGCGCCAGCAGAGAGGGGAACACTGAAGCTTTCTTT CASREGNTEAFF
TRBD2 TRBJ2-1 TRBV19 NA TGTGCCAGTCGTGGACTAGCGGGAGGTAACGCTGGGTACAATGAGCAGTTCTTC CASRGLAGGNAGYNEQFF
TRBD1 TRBJ1-1 TRBV7-9 NA TGTGCCAGCAGCTTTTCCGCTACAGACCAGGGGGGTTGGACTGAAGCTTTCTTT CASSFSATDQGGWTEAFF
TRBD1 TRBJ2-5 TRBV7-6 NA TGTGCCAGCAGCTTAAGAGGGGGCGATGGGGAGACCCAGTACTTC CASSLRGGDGETQYF
NA TRBJ1-1 TRBV18 NA TGTGCCAGCTCACCCACATGGTTGCCTACTGAAGCTTTCTTT CASSPTWLPTEAFF
TRBD1 TRBJ1-2 TRBV7-6 NA TGTGCCAGCAGCCTCACAGGGGGTGGCTACACCTTC CASSLTGGGYTF
TRBD2 TRBJ2-2 TRBV11-2 NA TGTGCCAGCAGCTTAAGGCTAGCGGATACCGGGGAGCTGTTTTTT CASSLRLADTGELFF
TRBD1 TRBJ2-3 TRBV29-1 NA TGCAGCGTTGACCACCCGGGACAGGGTTTAGGAGATACGCAGTATTTT CSVDHPGQGLGDTQYF
NA TRBJ2-5 TRBV28 NA TGTGCCAGCAATGGGGGGGCGGAGACCCAGTACTTC CASNGGAETQYF
NA TRBJ2-1 TRBV4-2 few TGTGCCAGCAGCCAAGATTTTATGGGTTCGGGCAATGAGCAGTTCTTC CASSQDFMGSGNEQFF
NA TRBJ2-1 TRBV4-3 NA TGCGCCAGCAGCCAAGAGGGGGGATACTCCTACAATGAGCAGTTCTTC CASSQEGGYSYNEQFF
TRBD1 TRBJ1-1 TRBV30 NA TGTGCCTGGAACGCACAGGGGGGTGGCACTGAAGCTTTCTTT CAWNAQGGGTEAFF
TRBD2 TRBJ2-3 TRBV4-3 few TGCGCCAGCAGCCAGGGACTAGCGGGCACAGATACGCAGTATTTT CASSQGLAGTDTQYF
TRBD1 TRBJ2-3 TRBV7-2 few TGTGCCAGCAGCAATTCAGGGGGCCCTACCGATACGCAGTATTTT CASSNSGGPTDTQYF
NA TRBJ2-5 TRBV29-1 once TGCAGCGTTAATCGGGAGCCCGGGGAGACCCAGTACTTC CSVNREPGETQYF
TRBD1 TRBJ2-1 TRBV18 few TGTGCCAGCTCAGGCAACAGGGGGGACAGGAATGAGCAGTTCTTC CASSGNRGDRNEQFF
TRBD1 TRBJ1-5 TRBV28 NA TGTGCCAGCAGTACAACAGGGGGCGGAAATCAGCCCCAGCATTTT CASSTTGGGNQPQHF